This TCR beta chain was captured in a study of blood T cell repertoires in COVID-19. Sequenced by immunoSEQ multiplex PCR; TCRdb stores in-frame clones only, minus some. The sample has 300,000 to 400,000 clones; over 75% are singletons. V was clipped by 1 base and J by 2 bases, with 13 bases between them. This CDR3 is 15 amino acids long. Germline CDR1 reads SGHTS; CDR2 reads YDEGEE. The table lists this clone with a count of one. The chain uses TRBV5-8 and TRBJ2-7; TRBD2 might be the D (6 bases). The origin of this receptor is a woman in her thirties who had recovered from COVID-19. The specimen sequenced was PBMCs or T cells enriched from blood (not recorded which). Here the CDR3 DNA reads TGTGCCAGCAGCTTGCCGGGACTTAGAGCCTACGAGCAGTACTTC. Its protein product is CASSLPGLRAYEQYF.